Listed below are T cell receptor beta chains from one sample, sequenced in a study of blood T cell repertoires in COVID-19. Sequencing used immunoSEQ multiplex PCR; TCRdb keeps in-frame clones, though not all of them. This sample has nearly 350,000 clones; about 90% occur once, and the top ten carry more than 0.8%. The sequenced sample consisted of PBMCs or T cells enriched from blood (not recorded which). The receptor source for this set is a woman aged 25 to 45 who had recovered from COVID-19. The CDR3 runs from the conserved cysteine through the conserved F or W.

j_call v_call cdr3_aa
TRBJ2-2 TRBV19 CASSTDRANTGELFF
TRBJ1-5 TRBV12-3/TRBV12-4 CASSFSHQPQHF
TRBJ2-1 TRBV30 CAWTLAGLSSYNEQFF
TRBJ2-2 TRBV6-5 CASSRTSIRSGELFF
TRBJ1-5 TRBV6-6 CASRGGRGTNQPQHF
TRBJ1-5 TRBV18 CASSQGTGNSNQPQHF
TRBJ2-5 TRBV7-6 CASSLETGAGETQYF
TRBJ2-7 TRBV27 CASTSWEGGDEQYF
TRBJ1-1 TRBV6-2/TRBV6-3 CASSFDTEAFF
TRBJ2-6 TRBV5-4 CASSRDRGTSGANVLTF
TRBJ1-4 TRBV2 CASSDFGTEDEKLFF
TRBJ1-2 TRBV28 CASSLTGATYGYTF
TRBJ2-1 TRBV5-6 CASTPRPSSYNEQFF
TRBJ1-2 TRBV28 CASSLNRVGYTF
TRBJ2-7 TRBV27 CASSFSTSGFDEQYF
TRBJ2-1 TRBV7-9 CASSPTAGQGLNEQFF
TRBJ1-6 TRBV18 CASSPGTGGSYNSPLHF
TRBJ1-2 TRBV2 CASSEGTAGGYTF
TRBJ2-3 TRBV27 CASSQSDPGRNTQYF
TRBJ1-1 TRBV30 CALHSEAEPEAFF
TRBJ2-7 TRBV6-1 CASSETRDRDRYEQYF
TRBJ2-7 TRBV7-8 CASSLGSGGEGEQYF
TRBJ1-4 TRBV28 CASSSPGNEEKLFF
TRBJ1-1 TRBV7-2 CASSFSGQTEAFF
TRBJ1-2 TRBV29-1 CSVEAPDRVYGYTF
TRBJ1-5 TRBV2 CASTETSNQPQHF
TRBJ2-5 TRBV24-1 CATSDPSPGQRGKTQYF
TRBJ2-1 TRBV5-8 CASSLGQGRLNEQFF
TRBJ2-5 TRBV24-1 CATSDGRQGQETQYF
TRBJ1-6 TRBV4-3 CASSQDRAGENSPLHF
TRBJ1-1 TRBV10-3 CAVKGGRDRALGTEAFF
TRBJ1-5 TRBV18 CASSLGAATSNQPQHF
TRBJ1-2 TRBV6-5 CASRDLSGNVGGYTF
TRBJ2-3 TRBV4-1 CASSPYDRGNTDTQYF
TRBJ2-2 TRBV5-1 CASSPPSGGRAGELFF
TRBJ1-1 TRBV6-5 CASSGTGSTEAFF
TRBJ2-5 TRBV7-2 CASSVRTGVQETQYF
TRBJ1-2 TRBV25-1 CASSASGHGWNYGYTF
TRBJ2-1 TRBV5-1 CASSQQGVGYNEQFF
TRBJ2-2 TRBV28 CASSLLATGELFF